This T cell receptor (beta chain) was observed in a study of shared clonotypes between healthy human individuals. Overall study: In total, the donors were two women and a few men aged 18 to 49. The study, taken as a whole, reports: It was only blood that was sampled, and tissue repertoires likely differ. Sequencing depth was predicted to influence how clonotypes are shared among donors.

Sequenced by immunoSEQ multiplex PCR; TCRdb stores in-frame clones only, minus some. Of fewer than 1.8 million clones in the sample, approximately 98.5% were seen once. On this clone: No antigen is known for it.

There were no recent acute infections or vaccinations among the donors, who were healthy HIV-negative adults. After removal of 5 bases from V and 4 bases from J, the junction contained 10 bases not matched to a gene. Germline loops: CDR1 SGHTA, CDR2 FQGNSA. CDR3 length: 15 residues. The source material was naive CD4+ T cells sorted from blood. Subset meaning: CD45RA+ positively selected. The TCR sequence derives from a man aged 30-40 years in good health. The chain recombines TRBV7-2 with TRBJ1-2; 7 bases match TRBD1. CDR3 region: CASSQVQGQPYGYTF. The CDR3 DNA follows: TGTGCCAGCAGCCAGGTACAGGGGCAACCCTATGGCTACACCTTC.